Listed below are T cell receptor beta chains from one sample, sequenced in a study of shared clonotypes between healthy human individuals. Assay used: immunoSEQ multiplex PCR; TCRdb lists only in-frame clones, some missing. The sample gives 550,000 to 850,000 clones, 55% to 80% of which show up once; 1.8% is in the top ten. Sequenced sample: memory CD4+ T cells sorted from blood. These receptors were taken from a woman aged 25 to 45 in good health. The CDR3 runs from the conserved cysteine through the conserved F or W. Fields, in order: CDR3 DNA, CDR3 protein, V gene, clone size, J gene, D gene. D genes are given only for firm matches. Some rows mark clone size as missing; the rest say once, few, many or name a class of expanded clone.

CDR3 DNA: TGTGCCAGCAGCTGGCCGGGACAGGGGGCGTACGAGCAGTACTTC
CDR3 protein: CASSWPGQGAYEQYF
V gene: TRBV5-5
clone size: NA
J gene: TRBJ2-7
D gene: TRBD1

CDR3 DNA: TGTGCCATCAGAGCGGGACAGAGATCCCAAGAGACCCAGTACTTC
CDR3 protein: CAIRAGQRSQETQYF
V gene: TRBV10-3
clone size: few
J gene: TRBJ2-5
D gene: NA

CDR3 DNA: TGCGCCGGCCAGCATCACAGGTCCTCGGGGCAGCCCCAGCATTTT
CDR3 protein: CAGQHHRSSGQPQHF
V gene: TRBV10-1
clone size: NA
J gene: TRBJ1-5
D gene: NA

CDR3 DNA: TGTGCCAGCACCGCGCAGGGGTCGAACACTGAAGCTTTCTTT
CDR3 protein: CASTAQGSNTEAFF
V gene: TRBV7-2
clone size: NA
J gene: TRBJ1-1
D gene: NA

CDR3 DNA: TGCGCCAGCAGCGCGGATAGCAGCTCCTACAATGAGCAGTTCTTC
CDR3 protein: CASSADSSSYNEQFF
V gene: TRBV5-1
clone size: NA
J gene: TRBJ2-1
D gene: NA

CDR3 DNA: TGTGCCAGCAGCTTGGTTGGGAATGAAAAACTGTTTTTT
CDR3 protein: CASSLVGNEKLFF
V gene: TRBV5-8
clone size: NA
J gene: TRBJ1-4
D gene: NA

CDR3 DNA: TGTGCCAGCAGCTCAAACCTTGTACGTTCCGGGACTAGCGGGAGTAATGAGCAGTTCTTC
CDR3 protein: CASSSNLVRSGTSGSNEQFF
V gene: TRBV7-8
clone size: NA
J gene: TRBJ2-1
D gene: TRBD2

CDR3 DNA: TGCGCCAGCAGCTTGGAGGCGGGAAGCAGGTATGGCTACACCTTC
CDR3 protein: CASSLEAGSRYGYTF
V gene: TRBV5-1
clone size: NA
J gene: TRBJ1-2
D gene: NA

CDR3 DNA: TGTGCCAGCAGCTTAGGGAAATGGGCTCGTGGTAATGAAAAACTGTTTTTT
CDR3 protein: CASSLGKWARGNEKLFF
V gene: TRBV7-9
clone size: few
J gene: TRBJ1-4
D gene: NA

CDR3 DNA: TGTGCCAGCAGTGAATATAGTCTCCAGTACTTC
CDR3 protein: CASSEYSLQYF
V gene: TRBV25-1
clone size: NA
J gene: TRBJ2-7
D gene: NA

CDR3 DNA: TGTGCCAGCAGTCCCCTTGTAGGACAGTTTGGCTACACCTTC
CDR3 protein: CASSPLVGQFGYTF
V gene: TRBV27
clone size: NA
J gene: TRBJ1-2
D gene: NA

CDR3 DNA: TGTGCCAGCAGCTTGATAGCGGGATCCTACGAGCAGTACTTC
CDR3 protein: CASSLIAGSYEQYF
V gene: TRBV7-9
clone size: NA
J gene: TRBJ2-7
D gene: TRBD2

CDR3 DNA: TGTGCCAGTAACGACCGCCTTCGGGGCAGGGCCACGACTGGGACCGGGGAGCTGTTTTTT
CDR3 protein: CASNDRLRGRATTGTGELFF
V gene: TRBV19
clone size: NA
J gene: TRBJ2-2
D gene: NA

CDR3 DNA: TGCGCCAGCAGCTCGACCGGGACAGGGACGGGAACTGAAGCTTTCTTT
CDR3 protein: CASSSTGTGTGTEAFF
V gene: TRBV5-1
clone size: few
J gene: TRBJ1-1
D gene: TRBD1

CDR3 DNA: TGTGCCAGCAGTTACAGGCGGGACTCCTACGAGCAGTACTTC
CDR3 protein: CASSYRRDSYEQYF
V gene: TRBV6-5
clone size: NA
J gene: TRBJ2-7
D gene: NA

CDR3 DNA: TGTGCCAGCAGTTTAGAGGGCCCGTGGGAGACCCAGTACTTC
CDR3 protein: CASSLEGPWETQYF
V gene: TRBV27
clone size: NA
J gene: TRBJ2-5
D gene: NA

CDR3 DNA: TGCGCCAGCAGCTCCCGGAGGAGGGAGGAGACCCAGTACTTC
CDR3 protein: CASSSRRREETQYF
V gene: TRBV5-1
clone size: NA
J gene: TRBJ2-5
D gene: NA

CDR3 DNA: TGTGCCAGCAGCAGGGGGACAGCGGGAACTGAAAAACTGTTTTTT
CDR3 protein: CASSRGTAGTEKLFF
V gene: TRBV6-5
clone size: NA
J gene: TRBJ1-4
D gene: TRBD1

CDR3 DNA: TGTGCCAGCAGCTTGGCCGGGACAGTTTATGGGGCCAACGTCCTGACTTTC
CDR3 protein: CASSLAGTVYGANVLTF
V gene: TRBV5-4
clone size: NA
J gene: TRBJ2-6
D gene: TRBD1

CDR3 DNA: TGTGCCAGCAGTCGACAGGGAGTAAACACTGAAGCTTTCTTT
CDR3 protein: CASSRQGVNTEAFF
V gene: TRBV2
clone size: NA
J gene: TRBJ1-1
D gene: TRBD1

CDR3 DNA: TGCGCCAGCAGCTTGGGTGTAGGCCAAGAGACCCAGTACTTC
CDR3 protein: CASSLGVGQETQYF
V gene: TRBV5-1
clone size: NA
J gene: TRBJ2-5
D gene: NA

CDR3 DNA: TGTGCCAGCAGTTTGGGTGGGGCCTACAATGAGCAGTTCTTC
CDR3 protein: CASSLGGAYNEQFF
V gene: TRBV28
clone size: NA
J gene: TRBJ2-1
D gene: NA

CDR3 DNA: TGTGCCAGCAGTTTACCGAGCGGAGGCCTTGGCGAGCAGTACTTC
CDR3 protein: CASSLPSGGLGEQYF
V gene: TRBV28
clone size: NA
J gene: TRBJ2-7
D gene: NA

CDR3 DNA: TGTGCCAGCAGCCCGCAGAGCTATGGCTACACCTTC
CDR3 protein: CASSPQSYGYTF
V gene: TRBV2
clone size: NA
J gene: TRBJ1-2
D gene: NA

CDR3 DNA: TGCGCCAGCAGGCGACAGACGGGGGACAGTGGCTACACCTTC
CDR3 protein: CASRRQTGDSGYTF
V gene: TRBV5-1
clone size: NA
J gene: TRBJ1-2
D gene: TRBD1

CDR3 DNA: TGCAGCGTGTCCCCTAGGGGACCCTACAATGAGCAGTTCTTC
CDR3 protein: CSVSPRGPYNEQFF
V gene: TRBV29-1
clone size: NA
J gene: TRBJ2-1
D gene: NA

CDR3 DNA: TGTGCCAGCTCACCACTAGGAGAAGATACGCAGTATTTT
CDR3 protein: CASSPLGEDTQYF
V gene: TRBV18
clone size: NA
J gene: TRBJ2-3
D gene: NA

CDR3 DNA: TGTGCCAGCAGCTTAAACCCGAGACTAGCGGGAAACATTCAGTACTTC
CDR3 protein: CASSLNPRLAGNIQYF
V gene: TRBV11-2
clone size: NA
J gene: TRBJ2-4
D gene: TRBD2

CDR3 DNA: TGCGCCAGCAGCCAAGTAATGGGACAGGTCGGCTACGAGCAGTACTTC
CDR3 protein: CASSQVMGQVGYEQYF
V gene: TRBV4-1
clone size: NA
J gene: TRBJ2-7
D gene: TRBD1

CDR3 DNA: TGCGCCAGCAGCTTGGATTCCGCTTCCTACAATGAGCAGTTCTTC
CDR3 protein: CASSLDSASYNEQFF
V gene: TRBV5-1
clone size: NA
J gene: TRBJ2-1
D gene: NA

CDR3 DNA: TGCGCCAGCAGCTCCGGATCTAATCCCGGCTACAATGAGCAGTTCTTC
CDR3 protein: CASSSGSNPGYNEQFF
V gene: TRBV5-1
clone size: NA
J gene: TRBJ2-1
D gene: NA

CDR3 DNA: TGTGCCAGCAACGAAGCTCGGGCTCACAACAATGAGCAGTTCTTC
CDR3 protein: CASNEARAHNNEQFF
V gene: TRBV28
clone size: NA
J gene: TRBJ2-1
D gene: NA

CDR3 DNA: TGTGCCACTGAACCCCGGGCAGGGGGTAATGAGCAGTTCTTC
CDR3 protein: CATEPRAGGNEQFF
V gene: TRBV15
clone size: NA
J gene: TRBJ2-1
D gene: TRBD1

CDR3 DNA: TGTGCCAGCAGCCCGGGACGGTGGATAGAGACCCAGTACTTC
CDR3 protein: CASSPGRWIETQYF
V gene: TRBV6-1
clone size: once
J gene: TRBJ2-5
D gene: NA

CDR3 DNA: TGTGCCATCCGTGCGGGCGAGGAACGGGAGACCCAGTACTTC
CDR3 protein: CAIRAGEERETQYF
V gene: TRBV10-3
clone size: once
J gene: TRBJ2-5
D gene: NA

CDR3 DNA: TGTGCCAGCAGTTCGTTAGCGGGGGTCACAGATACGCAGTATTTT
CDR3 protein: CASSSLAGVTDTQYF
V gene: TRBV27
clone size: NA
J gene: TRBJ2-3
D gene: TRBD2

CDR3 DNA: TGTGCCAGCAGCCCAGGACTAGCGGGAGGTAATGAGCAGTTCTTC
CDR3 protein: CASSPGLAGGNEQFF
V gene: TRBV7-2
clone size: NA
J gene: TRBJ2-1
D gene: TRBD2

CDR3 DNA: TGTGCCAGCAGGTTGAGGGGGAGGGGTCCCAGCTCCTACGAGCAGTACTTC
CDR3 protein: CASRLRGRGPSSYEQYF
V gene: TRBV11-2
clone size: NA
J gene: TRBJ2-7
D gene: NA

CDR3 DNA: TGCGCCAGCAGCTCTCAGCTTTTAGGTGCTGAGCAGTTCTTC
CDR3 protein: CASSSQLLGAEQFF
V gene: TRBV5-1
clone size: NA
J gene: TRBJ2-1
D gene: NA

CDR3 DNA: TGTGCCAGCAGAAGATGGGGGTCCTACGAGCAGTACTTC
CDR3 protein: CASRRWGSYEQYF
V gene: TRBV2
clone size: NA
J gene: TRBJ2-7
D gene: NA

CDR3 DNA: TGTGCCAGCAGCACGTCTCATGGGGACGAGCAGTACTTC
CDR3 protein: CASSTSHGDEQYF
V gene: TRBV11-2
clone size: NA
J gene: TRBJ2-7
D gene: NA

CDR3 DNA: TGTGCCAGCAGCTTGAGAACGGGCTCACCTTACAATGAGCAGTTCTTC
CDR3 protein: CASSLRTGSPYNEQFF
V gene: TRBV4-2
clone size: NA
J gene: TRBJ2-1
D gene: NA

CDR3 DNA: TGTGCCAGCAGCTTCATAGCGGCCTACGAGCAGTACTTC
CDR3 protein: CASSFIAAYEQYF
V gene: TRBV11-2
clone size: many
J gene: TRBJ2-7
D gene: NA